This entry lists 3 T cell receptor beta chains sequenced from one sample in a study of blood T cells in healthy people across ages. A second PCR of about 7 to 12 cycles used a sample-barcoded 5' primer and a J-beta primer mix. TCRdb reprocessed the 5' RACE reads via MiXCR and lists one record per CDR3 protein. This sample has 250,000 to 300,000 distinct CDR3 sequences, with less than 30% found just once. The specimen was blood. The origin of the receptors is a woman in her seventies in good health.

In this sample, this clonotype turned up many times. V is TRBV7-9 and J is TRBJ1-1; no definite D call. The CDR3 consists of 13 residues. V was pared by 4 bases and J by 5 bases, with 11 bases between. Looked up from germline, CDR1 is SEHNR and CDR2 is FQNEAQ (reference sequence). The CDR3 loop reads CASSSSSWTEAFF. CDR3 nucleotide sequence: TGTGCCAGCAGCTCCTCCAGTTGGACTGAAGCTTTCTTT.

The genes are TRBV24-1 and TRBJ2-1; 9 bases match TRBD1. The CDR3 spans 17 residues. V shed 2 bases, J shed 9 bases, and the junction held 13 bases outside the gene matches. Germline V gene data show CDR1 as KGHDR and CDR2 as SFDVKD. CDR3 region: CATSDYRQGGKKSEQFF. CDR3 sequence (DNA): TGTGCCACCAGTGATTATAGACAGGGGGGGAAGAAAAGTGAGCAGTTCTTC.

The chain has TRBV5-1 and TRBJ2-5; TRBD2 matches 10 bases. The DNA end is a closer match to TRBJ2-1, so the J assignment may be wrong. This CDR3 region has 16 residues. Germline V gene lookup returns CDR1 SGHRS and CDR2 YFSETQ. The DNA of the CDR3 is TGCGCCAGCAGCCCGGGACTAGCGTCACCAAACAATGAGCAGTTCTTC. This gives the protein CASSPGLASPNNEQFF.